This is a list of T cell receptor beta chains from one sample in a study of CD8+CD57+ T cells in acquired aplastic anemia. In TCRdb, the reads were re-called with MiXCR into one record per CDR3 protein. The sample has about 150,000 distinct CDR3 sequences, 48% seen once; the top ten hold roughly 29%. The sequenced material came from sorted CD4+, CD8+, or CD8+CD57+ T cells (not recorded which) from PBMCs. These receptor sequences come from a human donor with aplastic anemia. Each CDR3 is given with its conserved first and last residue. The D gene is left open where the match is weak. Size is omitted from some rows. Given values are once, few, many or a class for expanded clones.

V gene: TRBV7-8; D gene: .; J gene: TRBJ2-7; clone size: .; CDR3 DNA: TGTGCCAGCAGCTTCGGCGGGACTTCCTACGAGCAGTACTTC; CDR3 protein: CASSFGGTSYEQYF
V gene: TRBV5-6; D gene: TRBD1; J gene: TRBJ1-6; clone size: many; CDR3 DNA: TGTGCCAGTGGGGGACAGAATAATTCACCCCTCCACTTT; CDR3 protein: CASGGQNNSPLHF
V gene: TRBV29-1; D gene: .; J gene: TRBJ1-3; clone size: many; CDR3 DNA: TGCAGCGTAGGGACAGGAAACACCATATATTTT; CDR3 protein: CSVGTGNTIYF
V gene: TRBV7-3; D gene: .; J gene: TRBJ1-1; clone size: once; CDR3 DNA: TGTGCCAGCAGCCCGTATCACACTGAAGCTTTCTTT; CDR3 protein: CASSPYHTEAFF
V gene: TRBV30; D gene: .; J gene: TRBJ1-1; clone size: many; CDR3 DNA: TGTGCCTGGCGGGTGAACACTGAAGCTTTCTTT; CDR3 protein: CAWRVNTEAFF
V gene: TRBV18; D gene: .; J gene: TRBJ2-1; clone size: .; CDR3 DNA: TGTGCCAGCTCACCCGGACCCCTAGCCACTGAGCAGTTCTTC; CDR3 protein: CASSPGPLATEQFF
V gene: TRBV2; D gene: TRBD2; J gene: TRBJ2-7; clone size: .; CDR3 DNA: TGTGCCAGCAGTGATGGGGGACTAGCGGTCTCCTACGAGCAGTACTTC; CDR3 protein: CASSDGGLAVSYEQYF
V gene: TRBV11-2; D gene: TRBD1; J gene: TRBJ2-7; clone size: many; CDR3 DNA: TGTGCCAGCAGCTTAAACCTGGGACAGCCCCACGAGCAGTACTTC; CDR3 protein: CASSLNLGQPHEQYF
V gene: TRBV2; D gene: .; J gene: TRBJ1-2; clone size: .; CDR3 DNA: TGTGCCAGCAGCACTGGTCTCTATGGCTACACCTTC; CDR3 protein: CASSTGLYGYTF
V gene: TRBV9; D gene: .; J gene: TRBJ2-7; clone size: .; CDR3 DNA: TGTGCCAGCAGCGCTAATAGCGACGAGCAGTACTTC; CDR3 protein: CASSANSDEQYF
V gene: TRBV12-3/TRBV12-4; D gene: .; J gene: TRBJ1-1; clone size: .; CDR3 DNA: TGTGCCAGCACCTGGACTATGGGGGATAAAGCTTTCTTT; CDR3 protein: CASTWTMGDKAFF
V gene: TRBV7-7; D gene: .; J gene: TRBJ2-7; clone size: many; CDR3 DNA: TGTGCTAGCAGCCAAGGAGAGGGGTCGGGCGAGCAGTACTTC; CDR3 protein: CASSQGEGSGEQYF
V gene: TRBV29-1; D gene: TRBD1; J gene: TRBJ2-1; clone size: .; CDR3 DNA: TGCAGCGCCTGGACAGGAAACTACAATGAGCAGTTCTTC; CDR3 protein: CSAWTGNYNEQFF
V gene: TRBV24-1; D gene: TRBD1; J gene: TRBJ2-2; clone size: .; CDR3 DNA: TGTGCCACCAGTGATCTCGACAGGGGGAGATCGAACACCGGGGAGCTGTTTTTT; CDR3 protein: CATSDLDRGRSNTGELFF
V gene: TRBV15; D gene: .; J gene: TRBJ2-1; clone size: .; CDR3 DNA: TGTGCCGCCAGCAGAGGCAGCACCTACAATGAGCAGTTCTTC; CDR3 protein: CAASRGSTYNEQFF
V gene: TRBV7-9; D gene: TRBD1; J gene: TRBJ2-3; clone size: .; CDR3 DNA: TGTGCCAGCAGCACAGGACAGGGGACAGATACGCAGTATTTT; CDR3 protein: CASSTGQGTDTQYF
V gene: TRBV15; D gene: .; J gene: TRBJ2-2; clone size: .; CDR3 DNA: TGTGCCACCAGCAGAGACCCCTTATACACCGGGGAGCTGTTTTTT; CDR3 protein: CATSRDPLYTGELFF
V gene: TRBV6-1; D gene: .; J gene: TRBJ2-5; clone size: many; CDR3 DNA: TGTGCCAGCGCTAATGTTCGTCCCCCAAAGGGAGAGACCCAGTACTTC; CDR3 protein: CASANVRPPKGETQYF
V gene: TRBV11-2; D gene: .; J gene: TRBJ1-2; clone size: many; CDR3 DNA: TGTGCCAGCAGCCCAGCTGTGGCAGACCTGGATGGCTACACCTTC; CDR3 protein: CASSPAVADLDGYTF
V gene: TRBV10-3; D gene: .; J gene: TRBJ1-6; clone size: .; CDR3 DNA: TGTGCCATCAGCTCCGGGACCGAGAATTCACCCCTCCACTTT; CDR3 protein: CAISSGTENSPLHF
V gene: TRBV4-1; D gene: .; J gene: TRBJ1-4; clone size: .; CDR3 DNA: TGCGCCAGCAGCCAACAGGGCGTAAAACTGTTTTTT; CDR3 protein: CASSQQGVKLFF
V gene: TRBV7-3; D gene: TRBD2; J gene: TRBJ2-7; clone size: many; CDR3 DNA: TGTGCCAGCAGCTTACTAGCGGGCAACTACGAGCAGTACTTC; CDR3 protein: CASSLLAGNYEQYF
V gene: TRBV15; D gene: .; J gene: TRBJ1-1; clone size: few; CDR3 DNA: TGTGCCACCAGCTTCCGGGAAATGAACACTGAAGCTTTCTTT; CDR3 protein: CATSFREMNTEAFF
V gene: TRBV14; D gene: TRBD1; J gene: TRBJ2-7; clone size: many; CDR3 DNA: TGTGCCAGCAGCCTTGGACAGGGAATTTACCACGAGCAGTACTTC; CDR3 protein: CASSLGQGIYHEQYF
V gene: TRBV12-3/TRBV12-4; D gene: .; J gene: TRBJ1-1; clone size: once; CDR3 DNA: TGTGCCAGCAGTTTAACCGCGTTAGAAGCTTTCTTT; CDR3 protein: CASSLTALEAFF
V gene: TRBV10-2; D gene: .; J gene: TRBJ2-7; clone size: .; CDR3 DNA: TGCGCCAGCAGTGTGCCAGAAGCCGAGCAGTACTTC; CDR3 protein: CASSVPEAEQYF
V gene: TRBV7-6; D gene: TRBD2; J gene: TRBJ2-7; clone size: .; CDR3 DNA: TGTGCCAGCAGCTCATCGACTAGCGGGAGGTCCTACGAGCAGTACTTC; CDR3 protein: CASSSSTSGRSYEQYF
V gene: TRBV29-1; D gene: .; J gene: TRBJ2-7; clone size: .; CDR3 DNA: TGCAGCGTTAGAGCGGTTACCTACGAGCAGTACTTC; CDR3 protein: CSVRAVTYEQYF
V gene: TRBV11-2; D gene: .; J gene: TRBJ1-2; clone size: many; CDR3 DNA: TGTGCCAGCAGCTTAGATGGGGGGATGGATGGCTACACCTTC; CDR3 protein: CASSLDGGMDGYTF
V gene: TRBV29-1; D gene: TRBD1; J gene: TRBJ2-5; clone size: .; CDR3 DNA: TGCAGCGTTAGAAGGGGGCGCGGAGAGACCCAGTACTTC; CDR3 protein: CSVRRGRGETQYF
V gene: TRBV10-3; D gene: TRBD2; J gene: TRBJ2-3; clone size: once; CDR3 DNA: TGTGCCATCATGTCGGCTAGCGGAAGCACAGATACGCAGTATTTT; CDR3 protein: CAIMSASGSTDTQYF
V gene: TRBV2; D gene: .; J gene: TRBJ1-3; clone size: .; CDR3 DNA: TGTGCCAGCAGTGAATACCCACGCGGGAACACCATATATTTT; CDR3 protein: CASSEYPRGNTIYF
V gene: TRBV12-3/TRBV12-4; D gene: TRBD1; J gene: TRBJ2-2; clone size: .; CDR3 DNA: TGTGCCAGCAGTGCCGACAGGGGAAAAACCGGGGAGCTGTTTTTT; CDR3 protein: CASSADRGKTGELFF
V gene: TRBV7-6; D gene: .; J gene: TRBJ2-3; clone size: many; CDR3 DNA: TGTGCCAGCAGCGCCTATGGGGACCTGACGGCAGATACGCAGTATTTT; CDR3 protein: CASSAYGDLTADTQYF
V gene: TRBV29-1; D gene: TRBD2; J gene: TRBJ2-1; clone size: .; CDR3 DNA: TGCAGCGTTTGGACTAGCGGGTACAATGAGCAGTTCTTC; CDR3 protein: CSVWTSGYNEQFF
V gene: TRBV20-1; D gene: .; J gene: TRBJ1-2; clone size: .; CDR3 DNA: TGCAGTGCTAGGGATTGCGGAAACTATGGCTACACCTTC; CDR3 protein: CSARDCGNYGYTF
V gene: TRBV10-3; D gene: TRBD1; J gene: TRBJ1-4; clone size: .; CDR3 DNA: TGTGCCATCAGTGATAGGGACAGGGCGGGTGAAAAACTGTTTTTT; CDR3 protein: CAISDRDRAGEKLFF
V gene: TRBV12-3/TRBV12-4; D gene: .; J gene: TRBJ1-5; clone size: .; CDR3 DNA: TGTGCCAGCAGTTTACAATACCGAGGGGCCCAGCATTTT; CDR3 protein: CASSLQYRGAQHF
V gene: TRBV6-6; D gene: .; J gene: TRBJ1-2; clone size: many; CDR3 DNA: TGTGCCAGCAGTTACTCGCCCAGAGACATCGATGGCTACACCTTC; CDR3 protein: CASSYSPRDIDGYTF
V gene: TRBV7-8; D gene: TRBD1; J gene: TRBJ2-1; clone size: few; CDR3 DNA: TGTGCCAGCAGCTTGGACAGGGGGCCTTACTATGAGCAGTTCTTC; CDR3 protein: CASSLDRGPYYEQFF
V gene: TRBV20-1; D gene: .; J gene: TRBJ1-5; clone size: many; CDR3 DNA: TGCAGTGCTTTTAGGGGGGAGCCCAATCAGCCCCAGCATTTT; CDR3 protein: CSAFRGEPNQPQHF
V gene: TRBV6-1; D gene: .; J gene: TRBJ2-7; clone size: .; CDR3 DNA: TGTGCCAGCGGTAGCAGTAGCTCCTACGAGCAGTACTTC; CDR3 protein: CASGSSSSYEQYF
V gene: TRBV12-3/TRBV12-4; D gene: .; J gene: TRBJ1-2; clone size: many; CDR3 DNA: TGTGCCAGCAGTTTCAGGGGACCTAACTATGGCTACACCTTC; CDR3 protein: CASSFRGPNYGYTF
V gene: TRBV6-1; D gene: .; J gene: TRBJ2-1; clone size: .; CDR3 DNA: TGTGCCAGCACCATGGGCCTAGCGCGGGGCGAGCAGTTCTTC; CDR3 protein: CASTMGLARGEQFF
V gene: TRBV2; D gene: TRBD1; J gene: TRBJ2-2; clone size: .; CDR3 DNA: TGTGCCAGCAGTGAAATCCAGGGGGCGAACACCGGGGAGCTGTTTTTT; CDR3 protein: CASSEIQGANTGELFF
V gene: TRBV4-2; D gene: .; J gene: TRBJ1-2; clone size: few; CDR3 DNA: TGTGCCAGCAGCCCTGACAGGTTCGTCGTAGCTAACTATGGCTACACCTTC; CDR3 protein: CASSPDRFVVANYGYTF
V gene: TRBV3-1; D gene: .; J gene: TRBJ1-1; clone size: many; CDR3 DNA: TGTGCCAGCAGCCAAGTGGGGAACACTGAAGCTTTCTTT; CDR3 protein: CASSQVGNTEAFF
V gene: TRBV20-1; D gene: TRBD1; J gene: TRBJ2-4; clone size: many; CDR3 DNA: TGCAGTGCAAACTCACAGGGGGAGACCAAAAACATTCAGTACTTC; CDR3 protein: CSANSQGETKNIQYF
V gene: TRBV24-1; D gene: TRBD2; J gene: TRBJ2-3; clone size: many; CDR3 DNA: TGTGCCACCAGTGATCCAACTAGCGGGAGGGGAGCAGATACGCAGTATTTT; CDR3 protein: CATSDPTSGRGADTQYF
V gene: TRBV7-9; D gene: TRBD1; J gene: TRBJ1-1; clone size: .; CDR3 DNA: TGTGCCAGCAGCACGGGACAGGGGAACACTGAAGCTTTCTTT; CDR3 protein: CASSTGQGNTEAFF